This T cell receptor (beta chain) was retrieved from a study of cytomegalovirus exposure and HLA in healthy donors. The CDR3 covers 14 residues. The germline V gene has CDR1 LNHDA and CDR2 SQIVND (reference sequence). V lost 3 bases and J 5 bases, leaving 8 bases between the germline ends. In the case of this clone: Its antigen is as yet unknown.

Study results and caveats: Later examination showed HLA-associated TCR beta chains had greater clonal expansion than equally common others. The authors considered a cluster of highly shared sequence variants likely to be a sequencing artifact.

The PCR contained 60 Vbeta and 13 Jbeta primers. TCRdb's table, derived via immunoSEQ multiplex PCR, lists solely in-frame clones and lacks some. This sample has roughly 120,000 clones; about 80% occur once, and the top ten carry around 1.5%. Sequenced: PBMCs. This chain links TRBV19 with TRBJ1-6; a possible D gene is TRBD1 (5 bases). This TCR was recovered from a woman aged 18-35 years in good health and CMV-seronegative. The CDR3 region has the DNA TGTGCCAGTAGTATGGCAGGGCATAATTCACCCCTCCACTTT. It specifies CASSMAGHNSPLHF.